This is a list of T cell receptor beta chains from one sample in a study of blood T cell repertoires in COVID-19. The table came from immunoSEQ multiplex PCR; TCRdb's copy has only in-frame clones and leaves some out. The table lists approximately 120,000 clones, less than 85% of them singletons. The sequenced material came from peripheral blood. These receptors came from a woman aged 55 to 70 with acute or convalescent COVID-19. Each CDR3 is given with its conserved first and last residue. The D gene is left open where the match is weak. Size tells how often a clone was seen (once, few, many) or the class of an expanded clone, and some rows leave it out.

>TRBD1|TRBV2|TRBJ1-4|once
CASDRGGGEKLFF
TGTGCCAGCGACAGGGGAGGGGGTGAAAAACTGTTTTTT
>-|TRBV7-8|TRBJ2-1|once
CASSLTYGGPYNEQFF
TGTGCCAGCAGCTTAACCTACGGGGGGCCCTACAATGAGCAGTTCTTC
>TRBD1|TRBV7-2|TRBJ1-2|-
CASSPRDRGVGYTF
TGTGCCAGCAGCCCCCGGGACAGGGGGGTTGGCTACACCTTC
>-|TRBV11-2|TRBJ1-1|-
CASSLEPRQGSEAFF
TGTGCCAGCAGCTTAGAGCCGCGCCAGGGTTCTGAAGCTTTCTTT
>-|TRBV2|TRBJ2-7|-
CASRLSGSEYF
TGTGCCAGCAGATTATCAGGGTCCGAGTACTTC
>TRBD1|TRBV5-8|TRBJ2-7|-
CASSLGQGMSYEQYF
TGTGCCAGCAGCTTGGGACAGGGAATGTCCTACGAGCAGTACTTC
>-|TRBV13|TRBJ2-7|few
CASSSRVSYEQYF
TGTGCCAGCAGCTCCAGGGTTTCCTACGAGCAGTACTTC
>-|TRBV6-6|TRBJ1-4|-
CASSYPSTAGNEKLFF
TGTGCCAGCAGTTACCCATCGACAGCGGGTAATGAAAAACTGTTTTTT
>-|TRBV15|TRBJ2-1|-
CATSRENPRTTGGNSYNEQFF
TGTGCCACCAGCAGAGAAAACCCCAGAACCACTGGAGGGAATTCGTACAATGAGCAGTTCTTC
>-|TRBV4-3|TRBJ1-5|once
CASSHAPDLGNQPQHF
TGCGCCAGCAGCCACGCGCCCGACTTGGGCAATCAGCCCCAGCATTTT
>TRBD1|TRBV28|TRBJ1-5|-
CASSLAGTVNQPQHF
TGTGCCAGCAGTCTAGCCGGGACAGTTAATCAGCCCCAGCATTTT
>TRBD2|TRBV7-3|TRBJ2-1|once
CASSPGGLAGGSEQFF
TGTGCCAGCAGCCCGGGGGGACTAGCGGGAGGTAGTGAGCAGTTCTTC
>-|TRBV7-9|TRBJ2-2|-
CASTLDWKTGELFF
TGTGCCAGCACCCTCGACTGGAAGACCGGGGAGCTGTTTTTT
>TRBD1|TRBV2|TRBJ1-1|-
CARFGQGGTEAFF
TGTGCCAGGTTTGGACAGGGCGGCACTGAAGCTTTCTTT
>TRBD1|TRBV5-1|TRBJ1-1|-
CASSEDREFVAFF
TGCGCCAGCAGCGAGGACAGGGAGTTTGTGGCTTTCTTT
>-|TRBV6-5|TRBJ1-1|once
CAYRGSPNTEAFF
TGTGCGTATCGGGGGTCCCCCAACACTGAAGCTTTCTTT
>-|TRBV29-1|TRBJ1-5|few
CSVAEGGGQPQHF
TGCAGCGTTGCCGAGGGTGGTGGCCAGCCCCAGCATTTT
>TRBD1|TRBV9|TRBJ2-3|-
CASSKTPGGSDTQYF
TGTGCCAGCAGCAAGACTCCAGGGGGCTCAGATACGCAGTATTTT
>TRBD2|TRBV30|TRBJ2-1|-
CAWSSGRANEQFF
TGTGCCTGGAGTAGCGGGAGGGCGAATGAGCAGTTCTTC
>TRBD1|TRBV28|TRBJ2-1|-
CASRGGQGGEQFF
TGTGCCAGCAGGGGGGGACAGGGAGGTGAGCAGTTCTTC
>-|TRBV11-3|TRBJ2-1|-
CASSLDGSSYNEQFF
TGTGCCAGCAGCTTAGACGGTAGCTCCTACAATGAGCAGTTCTTC
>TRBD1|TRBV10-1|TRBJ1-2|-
CASSGGTGPTYGYTF
TGCGCCAGCAGTGGTGGGACAGGGCCGACCTATGGCTACACCTTC
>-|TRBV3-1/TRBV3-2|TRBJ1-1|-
CASSQEGLVSTEAFF
TGTGCCAGCAGCCAAGAGGGGCTAGTATCCACTGAAGCTTTCTTT
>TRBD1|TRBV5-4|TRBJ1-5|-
CASSLQGGNQPQHF
TGTGCCAGCAGCTTACAGGGGGGGAATCAGCCCCAGCATTTT
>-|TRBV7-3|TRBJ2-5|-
CASSFQGGQETQYF
TGTGCCAGCAGCTTCCAAGGGGGCCAAGAGACCCAGTACTTC
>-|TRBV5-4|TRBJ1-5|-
CASSLFGGAGPQHF
TGTGCCAGCAGCCTCTTTGGGGGGGCCGGGCCCCAGCATTTT
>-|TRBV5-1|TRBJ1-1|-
CASSAGNTEAFF
TGCGCCAGTTCAGCGGGGAACACTGAAGCTTTCTTT
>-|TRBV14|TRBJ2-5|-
CASSQGTKETQYF
TGTGCCAGCAGCCAAGGGACTAAAGAGACCCAGTACTTC
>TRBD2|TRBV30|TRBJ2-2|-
CAWSPLGTSKNTGELFF
TGTGCCTGGAGTCCCCTCGGGACTAGCAAGAACACCGGGGAGCTGTTTTTT
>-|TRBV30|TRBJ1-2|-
CAYERRSLYGYTF
TGTGCCTATGAGAGGCGGTCCCTCTATGGCTACACCTTC
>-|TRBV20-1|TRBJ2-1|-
CSARAENEQFF
TGCAGTGCTAGAGCCGAGAATGAGCAGTTCTTC
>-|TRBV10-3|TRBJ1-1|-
CAISEYPPDTEAFF
TGTGCCATCAGTGAGTACCCTCCGGACACTGAAGCTTTCTTT
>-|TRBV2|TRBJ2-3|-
CASSAQGRADTQYF
TGTGCCAGCAGTGCACAGGGAAGGGCCGATACGCAGTATTTT